These 30 T cell receptor beta chains share one sample of origin, sequenced in a study of cytomegalovirus exposure and HLA in healthy donors. The PCR contained 60 Vbeta and 13 Jbeta primers. Clones were read by immunoSEQ multiplex PCR, and TCRdb kept only the in-frame ones, dropping some. This sample's table reports 150,000 or so clones. The specimen was PBMCs. The origin of the receptors is a woman aged 50 to 60 in good health and CMV-seronegative.

The V call is TRBV4-1, the J call TRBJ2-1; 8 bases line up with TRBD2. The CDR3 has 16 amino acids. The V segment lost 1 base and the J segment 7 bases; nucleotides outside the gene matches: 9. The germline gives CDR1 MGHRA, CDR2 YSYEKL. The CDR3 DNA reads TGCGCCAGCAGCCAAGTCCGACTAGCGACTTATAATGAGCAGTTCTTC. Its translation is CASSQVRLATYNEQFF.

The rearrangement links TRBV30 to TRBJ2-2; D is unclear. V shed 6 bases and J shed 4 bases, with 9 bases lying between them. CDR3 length equals 12 residues. Per the germline V gene, CDR1 is GTSNPN and CDR2 is SVGIG (reference sequence). This CDR3 reads CACLSGTGELFF. CDR3 bases: TGTGCCTGCCTCTCGGGCACCGGGGAGCTGTTTTTT.

The CDR3 reads CASRINYSYNEQFF. CDR3 nucleotide sequence: TGTGCCAGTCGTATCAACTACTCCTACAATGAGCAGTTCTTC. J is TRBJ2-1 and V is TRBV6-5; D call uncertain. Germline V gene lookup returns CDR1 MNHEY and CDR2 SVGAGI. The CDR3 totals 14 residues. The V end lost 9 bases, the J end lost 0 bases, and 12 bases lay between the germline ends.

The chain employs TRBV9 and TRBJ2-3; 9 bases are shared with TRBD2. Germline V CDR1 and CDR2: SGDLS, YYNGEE. J was trimmed by 3 bases and V by 3 bases; bases with no gene match: 8. This CDR3 is built from 16 residues. The CDR3 DNA follows: TGTGCCAGCAGCGCTAAGGCGCGGGAGGGGACAGATACGCAGTATTTT. Its protein is CASSAKAREGTDTQYF.

This CDR3 is CAWSLTGLGEKLFF. CDR3 bases: TGTGCCTGGAGCCTGACAGGGTTGGGTGAAAAACTGTTTTTT. V usage is TRBV30 and J usage is TRBJ1-4, with TRBD1 identical over 7 bases. This CDR3 is built from 14 residues. Germline V gives CDR1 GTSNPN, CDR2 SVGIG (reference sequence). V was clipped by 3 bases and J by 7 bases; unmatched bases: 8.

V and J are TRBV9 and TRBJ2-4, with D possibly TRBD1 on 6 matching bases. The CDR3 runs 16 residues. V shed 2 bases and J shed 6 bases, with 18 bases lying between them. Germline CDR1 SGDLS, CDR2 YYNGEE. As DNA, the CDR3 is TGTGCCAGCAGCGTCTCCGCCGGGACAACCCGAAACATTCAGTACTTC. It specifies CASSVSAGTTRNIQYF.

This rearrangement joins TRBV7-8 to TRBJ2-7; 7 bases are a match to TRBD1. Per the germline V gene, CDR1 is SGHVS and CDR2 is FQNEAQ. V lost 4 bases and J lost 6; bases outside the gene matches: 12. CDR3 length: 15 residues. In nucleotides, the CDR3 is TGTGCCAGCAGCTCAAGGACAGGATACGGTGCCGAGCAGTACTTC. Protein product: CASSSRTGYGAEQYF.

CDR3 in DNA: TGTGCCAGTAGTATCACCAGGGGGCTTTACGAGCAGTACTTC. Its translation is CASSITRGLYEQYF. V is TRBV19 and J is TRBJ2-7; the match to TRBD1 covers 8 bases. The trim removed 3 bases at V and 4 bases at J, leaving 5 bases unmatched. The CDR3 is 14 amino acids. CDR1 and CDR2 (germline): LNHDA, SQIVND (reference sequence).

J is TRBJ1-2 and V is TRBV5-6, with D possibly TRBD1 on 5 matching bases. The CDR3 consists of 13 residues. V shed 4 bases and J shed 4 bases, with 11 bases lying between them. Germline values: CDR1 SGHDT, CDR2 YYEEEE. For the CDR3, the DNA is TGTGCCAGCAGCACGGACACCTCCTATGGCTACACCTTC. Translating it yields CASSTDTSYGYTF.

This chain joins TRBV7-6 and TRBJ2-1, with a possible D match to TRBD1 (6 bases). This CDR3 region has 13 residues. Germline lookup yields CDR1 SGHVS and CDR2 FNYEAQ. The V gene lost 5 bases and the J gene lost 4 bases, with 9 bases spanning the gap. Here the CDR3 reads CASSRTVYNEQFF. The CDR3 coding sequence is TGTGCCAGCAGCCGGACAGTTTACAATGAGCAGTTCTTC.

This chain uses TRBV28 with TRBJ2-5; 8 bases map to TRBD2. The end of the DNA is better explained by TRBJ2-7, so the J call may be wrong. Germline V gene sequence: CDR1 MDHEN, CDR2 SYDVKM. The CDR3 covers 15 residues. The CDR3 coding sequence is TGTGCCAGCAGTCTCATAGCGGGGAACTCCTACGAGCAGTACTTC. Amino acid sequence: CASSLIAGNSYEQYF.

The chain employs TRBV6-5 and TRBJ2-2, with D perhaps TRBD1 (6 bases). Trimming cost V 5 bases and J 3 bases, with 13 bases left between them. The length of the CDR3 is 15 residues. The germline V gene has CDR1 MNHEY and CDR2 SVGAGI. The CDR3 region has the DNA TGTGCCAGCAGTCCCAGGGGTTCCCACACCGGGGAGCTGTTTTTT. Protein sequence: CASSPRGSHTGELFF.

V is TRBV6-5 and J is TRBJ1-1; D unclear. Germline CDR1 reads MNHEY; CDR2 reads SVGAGI. Deletions cut 5 bases from V and 4 bases from J, with 14 bases between. The CDR3 consists of 14 residues. Here the CDR3 reads CASSQWAAGTEAFF. In nucleotides, the CDR3 is TGTGCCAGCAGTCAGTGGGCCGCCGGCACTGAAGCTTTCTTT.

The V call is TRBV28, the J call TRBJ2-2, with TRBD2 matching 12 bases. Germline CDR1 MDHEN, CDR2 SYDVKM. The junction had 5 bases not matched to a gene; V was cut back by 0 bases and J by 6 bases. This CDR3 contains 17 residues. DNA for the CDR3: TGTGCCAGCAGTTTATGGTCCCTAGCGGGGGGGCCCGGGGAGCTGTTTTTT. It specifies CASSLWSLAGGPGELFF.

This chain links TRBV7-9 with TRBJ2-3; 7 bases match TRBD1. Trimming removed 5 bases from V and 4 bases from J; junction bases left unmatched: 6. The CDR3 totals 14 residues. Germline lookup yields CDR1 SEHNR and CDR2 FQNEAQ (reference sequence). The CDR3 region is CASSPQGVPDTQYF. CDR3 DNA sequence: TGTGCCAGCAGCCCCCAGGGGGTTCCAGATACGCAGTATTTT.

The genes are TRBV5-1 and TRBJ1-3; D gene ambiguous. Germline V gene sequence: CDR1 SGHRS, CDR2 YFSETQ. The V end lost 0 bases, the J end lost 4 bases, and 11 bases lay between the germline ends. The CDR3 is made up of 15 amino acids. The CDR3 sequence: CASSLAGSPGNTIYF. CDR3 nucleotide sequence: TGCGCCAGCAGCTTGGCTGGTAGTCCCGGAAACACCATATATTTT.

J is TRBJ2-7 and V is TRBV15; TRBD1 might be the D (6 bases). The CDR3 runs to 14 residues. Germline CDR1 is LNHNV and CDR2 is YYDKDF (reference sequence). V gave up 1 base and J gave up 2 bases, with 9 bases separating them. CDR3: CATSRGDKPYEQYF. CDR3 bases: TGTGCCACCAGCAGAGGGGACAAACCCTACGAGCAGTACTTC.

The chain employs TRBV5-1 and TRBJ1-5; D is unclear. CDR1 is SGHRS and CDR2 is YFSETQ in the germline V gene. The V and J ends lost 2 bases and 4 bases respectively, with 22 bases between them. The CDR3 extends over 18 amino acids. The CDR3, as DNA: TGCGCCAGCAGCTTTTCTTCGCCCTCAGAGGCGCCGAATCAGCCCCAGCATTTT. Its translation is CASSFSSPSEAPNQPQHF. Using reference TRBV5-1 and TRBJ1-5 for the parts outside the CDR3, the full variable domain is KAGVTQTPRYLIKTRGQQVTLSCSPISGHRSVSWYQQTPGQGLQFLFEYFSETQRNKGNFPGRFSGRQFSNSRSEMNVSTLELGDSALYLCASSFSSPSEAPNQPQHFGDGTRLSIL.

CDR3 coding DNA: TGTGCAAGCCGGCTACAGGGGAATTCACCCCTCCACTTT. Translated: CASRLQGNSPLHF. This chain uses TRBV2 with TRBJ1-6; TRBD1 matches 7 bases. The CDR3 is 13 amino acids. The germline V gene encodes CDR1 SNHLY and CDR2 FYNNEI.

This chain uses TRBV6-4 with TRBJ2-5, with 8 nucleotides matching TRBD2. The CDR3 extends over 14 amino acids. The ends lost 3 bases at V and 2 bases at J; junction bases unmatched: 2. Germline V gives CDR1 MRHNA, CDR2 SNTAGT. Here the CDR3 DNA reads TGTGCCAGCAGTGAACTAGCGGAACAAGAGACCCAGTACTTC. As protein: CASSELAEQETQYF.

V and J are TRBV28 and TRBJ2-3; D is possibly TRBD2 (7 bases). From germline, CDR1 is MDHEN and CDR2 SYDVKM. This CDR3 has 16 residues. Trimming took 4 bases from V and 7 from J, leaving 21 bases between them. CDR3 sequence: CASSSVRRGPTNTQYF. The CDR3 DNA sequence: TGTGCCAGCAGTTCCGTGAGGCGGGGGCCAACCAATACGCAGTATTTT.

The chain is built from TRBV11-3 and TRBJ1-2, with TRBD1 identical over 9 bases. Per the germline V gene, CDR1 is SGHNT and CDR2 is YENEEA. CDR3 length: 14 amino acids. J was trimmed by 5 bases and V by 5 bases; bases with no gene match: 6. The chain's CDR3 is CASSPSGTGYGYTF. The CDR3 DNA follows: TGTGCCAGCAGCCCCTCCGGGACAGGGTATGGCTACACCTTC.

The gene calls are TRBV7-2 and TRBJ2-7; a weak D match, TRBD2 (6 bases). Germline CDR1 SGHTA, CDR2 FQGNSA. CDR3 size: 17 residues. The germline V and J ends were trimmed by 2 bases and 2 bases, with 19 bases remaining between them. The CDR3 protein is CASSLNGPIAVTYEQYF. The DNA for the CDR3 is TGTGCCAGCAGCTTAAACGGGCCTATAGCGGTCACCTACGAGCAGTACTTC.

The chain has TRBV7-2 and TRBJ2-1; perhaps TRBD1 as D (7 bases). The germline gives CDR1 SGHTA, CDR2 FQGNSA. The CDR3 is 12 residues long. Deletions cut 4 bases from V and 12 bases from J, with 13 bases between. The CDR3 loop reads CASSSDREAQFF. CDR3 bases: TGTGCCAGCAGCTCTGACAGGGAGGCGCAGTTCTTC. Filled out from reference TRBV7-2 and TRBJ2-1, the complete variable domain reads GAGVSQSPSNKVTEKGKDVELRCDPISGHTALYWYRQSLGQGLEFLIYFQGNSAPDKSGLPSDRFSAERTGGSVSTLTIQRTQQEDSAVYLCASSSDREAQFFGPGTRLTVL.

CDR3 nucleotides: TGTGCCAGCAGCCCAAGGACGGGGGAGTTCACTGAAGCTTTCTTT. Translated: CASSPRTGEFTEAFF. The chain is built from TRBV6-5 and TRBJ1-1; TRBD1 is a possible D gene (5 bases). Trimming left V 6 bases short and J 4 bases short, with 18 bases between. Germline V gene sequence: CDR1 MNHEY, CDR2 SVGAGI. The CDR3 contains 15 residues.

CDR3: CASTVAGVGETQYF. Here the CDR3 DNA reads TGTGCCAGTACGGTAGCCGGGGTGGGGGAGACCCAGTACTTC. V is TRBV19 and J is TRBJ2-5, with D tentatively TRBD2 (5 bases). The CDR3 is 14 residues long. Germline V lookup: CDR1 LNHDA, CDR2 SQIVND (reference sequence). Trimming stripped 7 bases from V and 5 bases from J, with 17 bases between.

The chain uses TRBV7-3 and TRBJ1-1; no definite D call. Germline V CDR1 and CDR2: SGHTA, FQGTGA. The CDR3 runs to 13 residues. V gave up 4 bases and J gave up 0 bases, with 6 bases separating them. The CDR3: CASSYGMNTEAFF. The CDR3 coding sequence is TGTGCCAGCAGCTACGGGATGAACACTGAAGCTTTCTTT.

The V gene is TRBV11-3, the J gene TRBJ2-5; D remains ambiguous. This CDR3 is 16 amino acids long. Trimming pared 1 base from V and 5 bases from J, leaving 17 bases between. Germline-derived CDR1 and CDR2 are SGHNT and YENEEA. The CDR3 reads CASSLGQKSGMETQYF. The CDR3, as DNA: TGTGCCAGCAGCTTAGGGCAGAAGTCGGGTATGGAGACCCAGTACTTC.

The chain carries TRBV4-2 and TRBJ1-5; 7 bases match TRBD1. In germline, CDR1 is LGHNA, CDR2 YNFKEQ. Trimming at V came to 0 bases and at J to 5 bases, leaving 7 bases not matched to a gene. The CDR3 length is 16 residues. The CDR3 loop reads CASSQDIGQVHQPQHF. DNA for the CDR3: TGTGCCAGCAGCCAAGATATAGGACAGGTTCATCAGCCCCAGCATTTT.

The chain couples TRBV13 to TRBJ2-3; TRBD2 aligns across 8 bases. This CDR3 has 17 amino acids. Germline-derived CDR1 and CDR2 are PRHDT and FYEKMQ (reference sequence). Trimming took 3 bases from V and 2 from J; bases not matched to a gene: 10. CDR3 loop: CASSLDLAGLVTDTQYF. The DNA of the CDR3 is TGTGCCAGCAGCTTGGACTTAGCGGGACTAGTCACAGATACGCAGTATTTT.